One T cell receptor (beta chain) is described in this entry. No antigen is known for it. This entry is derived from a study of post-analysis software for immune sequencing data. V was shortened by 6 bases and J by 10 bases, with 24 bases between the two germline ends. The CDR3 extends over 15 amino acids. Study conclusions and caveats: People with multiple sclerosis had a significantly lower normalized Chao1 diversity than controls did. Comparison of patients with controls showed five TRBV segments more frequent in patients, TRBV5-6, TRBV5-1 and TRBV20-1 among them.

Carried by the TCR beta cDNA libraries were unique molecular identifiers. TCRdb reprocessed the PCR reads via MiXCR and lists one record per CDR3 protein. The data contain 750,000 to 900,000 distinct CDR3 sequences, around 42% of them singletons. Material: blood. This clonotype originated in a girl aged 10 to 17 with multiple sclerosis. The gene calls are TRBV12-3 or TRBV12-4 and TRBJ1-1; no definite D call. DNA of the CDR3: TGTGCCAGCAGCCCCCAGTTTATGGCGGACCCTGGAGCTTTCTTT. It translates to CASSPQFMADPGAFF.